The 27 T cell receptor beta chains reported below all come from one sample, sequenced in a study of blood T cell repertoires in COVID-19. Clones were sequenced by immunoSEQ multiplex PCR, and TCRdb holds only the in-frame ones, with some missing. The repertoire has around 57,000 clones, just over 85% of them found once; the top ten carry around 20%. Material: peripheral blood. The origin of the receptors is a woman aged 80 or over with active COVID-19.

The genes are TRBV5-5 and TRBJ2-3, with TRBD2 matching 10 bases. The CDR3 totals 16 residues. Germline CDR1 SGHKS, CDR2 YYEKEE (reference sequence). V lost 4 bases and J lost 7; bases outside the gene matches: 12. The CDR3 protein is CASSQRTSGFEYTQYF. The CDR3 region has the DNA TGTGCCAGCAGCCAGAGGACTAGCGGCTTTGAATATACGCAGTATTTT.

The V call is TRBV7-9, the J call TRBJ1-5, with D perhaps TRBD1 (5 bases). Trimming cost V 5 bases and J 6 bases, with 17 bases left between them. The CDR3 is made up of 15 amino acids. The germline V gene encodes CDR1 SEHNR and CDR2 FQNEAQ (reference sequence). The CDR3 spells CASSHSVGDFQPQHF. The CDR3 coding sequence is TGTGCCAGCAGCCACTCAGTAGGGGACTTTCAGCCCCAGCATTTT.

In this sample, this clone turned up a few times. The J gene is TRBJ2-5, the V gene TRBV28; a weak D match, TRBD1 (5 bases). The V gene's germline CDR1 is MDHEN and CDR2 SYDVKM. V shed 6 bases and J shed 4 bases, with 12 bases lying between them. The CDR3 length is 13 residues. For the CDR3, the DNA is TGTGCCAGCAGGCCAGGGATCTCAGAGACCCAGTACTTC. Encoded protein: CASRPGISETQYF.

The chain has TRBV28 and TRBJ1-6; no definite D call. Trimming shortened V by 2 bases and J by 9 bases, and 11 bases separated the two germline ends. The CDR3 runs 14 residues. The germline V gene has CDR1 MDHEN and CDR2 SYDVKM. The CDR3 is CASSLGGNGSPLHF. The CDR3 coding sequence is TGTGCCAGCAGTTTAGGAGGGAATGGTTCACCCCTCCACTTT.

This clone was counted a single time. CDR3 nucleotide sequence: TGCGCCAGCAGCCAAGATCGGGATGAGACCCAGTACTTC. Translating it yields CASSQDRDETQYF. V usage is TRBV4-3 and J usage is TRBJ2-5; D is possibly TRBD2 (5 bases). The length of the CDR3 is 13 residues. With 0 bases removed from V and 5 bases from J, the gap between germline ends came to 7 bases. The V gene's germline CDR1 is LGHNA and CDR2 YSLEER.

CDR3: CASSPRQGGQPQHF. DNA of the CDR3: TGTGCCAGCAGTCCGCGACAGGGGGGTCAGCCCCAGCATTTT. The gene calls are TRBV6-5 and TRBJ1-5; 9 bases match TRBD1. Germline assignment: CDR1 MNHEY and CDR2 SVGAGI. The junction had 5 bases not matched to a gene; V was cut back by 5 bases and J by 6 bases. This CDR3 spans 14 amino acids.

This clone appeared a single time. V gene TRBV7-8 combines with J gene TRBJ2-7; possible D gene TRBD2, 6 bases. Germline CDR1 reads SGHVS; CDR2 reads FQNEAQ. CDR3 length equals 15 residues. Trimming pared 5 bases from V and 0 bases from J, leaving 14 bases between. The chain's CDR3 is CASSPRAGPSYEQYF. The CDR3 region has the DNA TGTGCCAGCAGCCCCCGGGCGGGGCCCTCCTACGAGCAGTACTTC.

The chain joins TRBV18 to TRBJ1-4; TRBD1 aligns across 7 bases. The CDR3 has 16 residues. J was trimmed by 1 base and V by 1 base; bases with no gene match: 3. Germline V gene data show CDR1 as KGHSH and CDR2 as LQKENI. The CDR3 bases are TGTGCCAGCTCACCACAGGGGGCTGGAACTAATGAAAAACTGTTTTTT. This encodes CASSPQGAGTNEKLFF.

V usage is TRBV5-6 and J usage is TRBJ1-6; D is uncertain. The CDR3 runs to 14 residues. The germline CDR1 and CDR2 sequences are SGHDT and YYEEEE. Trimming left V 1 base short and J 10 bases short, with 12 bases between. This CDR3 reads CASSLIGVQSPLHF. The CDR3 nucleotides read TGTGCCAGCAGCTTGATCGGGGTTCAATCACCCCTCCACTTT. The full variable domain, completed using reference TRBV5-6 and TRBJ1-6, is DAGVTQSPTHLIKTRGQQVTLRCSPKSGHDTVSWYQQALGQGPQFIFQYYEEEERQRGNFPDRFSGHQFPNYSSELNVNALLLGDSALYLCASSLIGVQSPLHFGNGTRLTVT.

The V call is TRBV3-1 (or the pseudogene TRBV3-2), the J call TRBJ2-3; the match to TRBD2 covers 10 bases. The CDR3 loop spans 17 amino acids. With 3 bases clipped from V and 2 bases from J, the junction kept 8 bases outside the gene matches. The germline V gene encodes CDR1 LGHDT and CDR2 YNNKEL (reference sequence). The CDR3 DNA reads TGTGCCAGCAGCCACCCAGCGGGGGGGCCTTTCACAGATACGCAGTATTTT. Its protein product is CASSHPAGGPFTDTQYF.

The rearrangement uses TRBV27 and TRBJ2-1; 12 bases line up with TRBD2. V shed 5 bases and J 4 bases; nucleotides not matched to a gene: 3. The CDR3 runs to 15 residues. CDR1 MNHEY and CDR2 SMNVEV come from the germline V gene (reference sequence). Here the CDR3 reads CASSKLAGGYNEQFF. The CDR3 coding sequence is TGTGCCAGCAGTAAACTAGCGGGGGGTTACAATGAGCAGTTCTTC.

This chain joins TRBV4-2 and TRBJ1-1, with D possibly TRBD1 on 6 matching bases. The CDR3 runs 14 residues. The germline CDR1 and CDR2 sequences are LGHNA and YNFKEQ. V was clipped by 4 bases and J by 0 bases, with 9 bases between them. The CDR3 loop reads CASSRQALNTEAFF. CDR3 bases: TGTGCCAGCAGCCGACAGGCTCTGAACACTGAAGCTTTCTTT.

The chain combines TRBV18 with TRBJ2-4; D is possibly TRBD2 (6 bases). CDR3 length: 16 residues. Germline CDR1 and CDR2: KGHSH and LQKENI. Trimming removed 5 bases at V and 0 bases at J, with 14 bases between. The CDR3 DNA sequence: TGTGCCAGCTCATCAAGGGAGGAGGCAGCCAAAAACATTCAGTACTTC. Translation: CASSSREEAAKNIQYF.

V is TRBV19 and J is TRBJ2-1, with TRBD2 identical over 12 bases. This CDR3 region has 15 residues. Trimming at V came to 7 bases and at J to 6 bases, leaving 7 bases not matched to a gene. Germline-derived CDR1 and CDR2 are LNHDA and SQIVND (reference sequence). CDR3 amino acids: CASNLPSGGGNEQFF. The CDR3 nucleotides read TGTGCCAGTAATCTCCCTAGCGGGGGGGGCAATGAGCAGTTCTTC.

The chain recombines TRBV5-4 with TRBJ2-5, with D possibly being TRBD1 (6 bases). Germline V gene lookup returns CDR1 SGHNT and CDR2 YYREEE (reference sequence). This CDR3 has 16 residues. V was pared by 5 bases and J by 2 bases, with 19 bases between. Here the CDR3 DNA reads TGTGCCAGCAGTTTTCCAGGGGAGAGAGCTCAAGAGACCCAGTACTTC. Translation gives CASSFPGERAQETQYF. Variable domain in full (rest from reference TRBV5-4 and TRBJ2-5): ETGVTQSPTHLIKTRGQQVTLRCSSQSGHNTVSWYQQALGQGPQFIFQYYREEENGRGNFPPRFSGLQFPNYSSELNVNALELDDSALYLCASSFPGERAQETQYFGPGTRLLVL.

CDR3 loop: CASRDSQETQYF. CDR3 nucleotides: TGTGCCAGCCGGGACAGTCAAGAGACCCAGTACTTC. The chain uses TRBV28 and TRBJ2-5; 7 nucleotides align to TRBD1. The CDR3 is 12 amino acids. CDR1 and CDR2 from the germline V gene are MDHEN and SYDVKM. Trimming removed 8 bases from V and 2 bases from J; junction bases left unmatched: 2.

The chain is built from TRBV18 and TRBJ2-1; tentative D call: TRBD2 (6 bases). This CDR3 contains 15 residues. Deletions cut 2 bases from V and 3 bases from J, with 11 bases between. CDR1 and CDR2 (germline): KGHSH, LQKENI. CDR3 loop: CASSPFGGNYNEQFF. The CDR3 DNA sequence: TGTGCCAGCTCACCATTTGGGGGGAACTACAATGAGCAGTTCTTC.

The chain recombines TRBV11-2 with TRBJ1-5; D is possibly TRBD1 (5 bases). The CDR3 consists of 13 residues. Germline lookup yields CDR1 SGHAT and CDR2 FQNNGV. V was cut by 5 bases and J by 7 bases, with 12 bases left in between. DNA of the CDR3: TGTGCCAGCAGCCCGGGGGGTGGACAGCCCCAGCATTTT. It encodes CASSPGGGQPQHF.

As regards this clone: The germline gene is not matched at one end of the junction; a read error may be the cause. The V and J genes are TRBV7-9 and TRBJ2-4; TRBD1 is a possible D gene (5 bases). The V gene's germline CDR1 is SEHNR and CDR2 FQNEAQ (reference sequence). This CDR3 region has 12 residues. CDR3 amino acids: CASSFVQGSVDF. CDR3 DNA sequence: TGTGCCAGCAGCTTTGTTCAGGGATCGGTAGACTTC.

This CDR3 is CASSYSLGGQEPQHF. CDR3 coding DNA: TGTGCCAGCAGTTACTCGTTGGGGGGACAGGAGCCCCAGCATTTT. The V and J genes are TRBV6-6 and TRBJ1-5, with 8 bases aligning to TRBD1. The germline gives CDR1 MNHNY, CDR2 SVGAGI (reference sequence). The CDR3 is 15 amino acids. Trimming took 0 bases from V and 8 from J; bases not matched to a gene: 6.

CDR3 nucleotides: TGTGCCAGCACTAACCATGGGACAGGGGGAAACACCATATATTTT. Its translation is CASTNHGTGGNTIYF. V usage is TRBV6-6 and J usage is TRBJ1-3, with 9 bases that match TRBD1. The CDR3 extends over 15 amino acids. The V and J ends lost 7 bases and 4 bases, in that order; junction bases with no gene match: 8. Germline assignment: CDR1 MNHNY and CDR2 SVGAGI (reference sequence).

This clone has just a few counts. CDR3 coding DNA: TGTGCCAGCAGCTTAGTACCAGGACTTGATGGCTACACCTTC. Amino acid sequence: CASSLVPGLDGYTF. The genes are TRBV5-5 and TRBJ1-2, with D unresolved. Trimming shortened V by 2 bases and J by 6 bases, and 14 bases separated the two germline ends. The CDR3 is 14 amino acids. Germline values: CDR1 SGHKS, CDR2 YYEKEE (reference sequence).

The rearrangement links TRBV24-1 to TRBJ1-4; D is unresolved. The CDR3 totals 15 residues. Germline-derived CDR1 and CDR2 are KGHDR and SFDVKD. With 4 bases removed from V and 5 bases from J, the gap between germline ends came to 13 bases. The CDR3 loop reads CATSDGGRANEKLFF. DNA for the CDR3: TGTGCCACCAGTGACGGAGGGAGGGCAAATGAAAAACTGTTTTTT.

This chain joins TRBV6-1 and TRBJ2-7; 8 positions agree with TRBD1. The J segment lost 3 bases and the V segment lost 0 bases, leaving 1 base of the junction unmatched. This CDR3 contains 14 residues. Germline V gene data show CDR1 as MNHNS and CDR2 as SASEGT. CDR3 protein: CASSEATGVYEQYF. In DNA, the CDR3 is TGTGCCAGCAGTGAAGCGACAGGGGTCTACGAGCAGTACTTC.

The CDR3 DNA reads as TGTGCCAGCAGCGGGAGGGCTAGCGGGGGCCCCCGCCAAGAGACCCAGTACTTC. Translated: CASSGRASGGPRQETQYF. The chain combines TRBV9 with TRBJ2-5; 10 bases line up with TRBD2. Per germline, CDR1 SGDLS and CDR2 YYNGEE. V lost 3 bases to trimming and J lost 1 base; unmatched junction nucleotides: 12. The length of the CDR3 is 18 residues.

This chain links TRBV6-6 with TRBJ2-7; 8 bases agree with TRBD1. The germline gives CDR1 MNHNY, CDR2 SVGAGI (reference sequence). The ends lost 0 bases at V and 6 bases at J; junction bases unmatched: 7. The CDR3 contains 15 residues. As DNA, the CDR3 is TGTGCCAGCAGTTACTCGCTGGACAGGGCTGGCGAGCAGTACTTC. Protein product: CASSYSLDRAGEQYF.

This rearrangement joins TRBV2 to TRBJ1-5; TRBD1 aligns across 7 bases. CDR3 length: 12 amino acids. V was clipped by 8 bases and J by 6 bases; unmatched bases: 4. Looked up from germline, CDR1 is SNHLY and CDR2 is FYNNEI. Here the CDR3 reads CASGTAAQPQHF. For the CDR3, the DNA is TGTGCCAGCGGGACAGCGGCTCAGCCCCAGCATTTT.